The 26 T cell receptor beta chains given below trace back to one sample, sequenced in a study of Ad26.COV2.S vaccination and SARS-CoV-2 variants. Some clones are missing from TCRdb's copy, which holds only in-frame ones; the method was immunoSEQ multiplex PCR. The profile shows about 440,000 clones, about 90% of them singletons. Documented treatment: 15 to 20 received Ad26.COV2.S at low or high dose, single or two shots; roughly 5 received placebo; per-sample allocation not given. At day 63 after the first vaccine or placebo injection, samples were drawn. Here the sequenced sample was peripheral blood, taken in a trial of Ad26.COV2.S vaccine versus placebo. Every receptor here comes from a person between 18 and 59 years old who received the Ad26.COV2.S COVID-19 vaccine or a placebo.

The V gene is TRBV5-6, the J gene TRBJ2-1; the match to TRBD1 covers 12 bases. Germline V gives CDR1 SGHDT, CDR2 YYEEEE. The V gene end was trimmed by 4 bases and the J gene end by 7 bases; junction bases not matched to a gene: 6. This CDR3 has 15 residues. The CDR3 bases are TGTGCCAGCAGCGTCCGGGACAGGGGGCTTAATGAGCAGTTCTTC. Translated: CASSVRDRGLNEQFF.

V and J are TRBV12-5 and TRBJ1-1; unclear D gene. The CDR3 runs to 14 residues. The V end lost 2 bases, the J end lost 6 bases, and 13 bases lay between the germline ends. Germline assignment: CDR1 LGHNT and CDR2 FRNRAP. This chain's CDR3 is CASGLSTSGAEAFF. As DNA, the CDR3 is TGTGCTAGTGGTTTGTCGACCAGTGGCGCTGAAGCTTTCTTT.

The V call is TRBV6-1, the J call TRBJ2-1; the D gene is possibly TRBD1 (5 bases). The CDR3 contains 16 residues. Germline-derived CDR1 and CDR2 are MNHNS and SASEGT. Trimming pared 4 bases from V and 2 bases from J, leaving 15 bases between. This CDR3 is CASSARAQGAYNEQFF. CDR3 in DNA: TGTGCCAGCAGTGCGAGAGCTCAGGGCGCCTACAATGAGCAGTTCTTC.

The gene calls are TRBV2 and TRBJ2-1, with 9 bases lining up with TRBD1. Germline CDR1 reads SNHLY; CDR2 reads FYNNEI. The CDR3 loop spans 15 amino acids. Germline trimming cut 6 bases from V and 7 bases from J; bases unmatched to any gene: 10. Here the CDR3 DNA reads TGTGCCAGCAGGTGGACCGGGACAGGGATGAATGAGCAGTTCTTC. Translated, it gives CASRWTGTGMNEQFF.

This chain joins TRBV27 and TRBJ2-5, with TRBD1 matching over 7 bases. This CDR3 has 15 amino acids. With V trimmed by 2 bases and J by 0 bases, 3 bases remained unmatched. The germline gives CDR1 MNHEY, CDR2 SMNVEV (reference sequence). CDR3 residues: CASSLTQGNQETQYF. In DNA, the CDR3 is TGTGCCAGCAGTTTAACACAGGGGAACCAAGAGACCCAGTACTTC.

The chain combines TRBV3-1 (or the pseudogene TRBV3-2) with TRBJ2-3; 7 nucleotides match TRBD2. Germline-derived CDR1 and CDR2 are LGHDT and YNNKEL (reference sequence). V was pared by 3 bases and J by 5 bases, with 14 bases of the junction left unmatched. CDR3 length equals 17 residues. DNA for the CDR3: TGTGCCAGCAGCCAGGGGGTTGGGAGGGGAGAGGTAGATACGCAGTATTTT. Protein: CASSQGVGRGEVDTQYF.

This chain connects TRBV2 to TRBJ2-1; TRBD2 is a possible D gene (5 bases). Germline V gene lookup returns CDR1 SNHLY and CDR2 FYNNEI. The CDR3 is 13 residues long. Trimming took 10 bases from V and 1 from J, leaving 11 bases between them. Written as DNA, the CDR3 is TGTGCCACGTCCGGGGAATCCTACAATGAGCAGTTCTTC. Its protein is CATSGESYNEQFF.

The CDR3 DNA follows: TGTGCCAGCAGCTTAGACACCTCCTACAATGAGCAGTTCTTC. As protein: CASSLDTSYNEQFF. The chain recombines TRBV7-2 with TRBJ2-1; no reliable D call. There are 14 residues in the CDR3. Deletions cut 1 base from V and 0 bases from J, with 4 bases between. In germline, CDR1 is SGHTA, CDR2 FQGNSA.

V gene TRBV6-6 combines with J gene TRBJ2-3; the D is unclear. Trimming shortened V by 0 bases and J by 1 base, and 8 bases separated the two germline ends. The CDR3 runs to 15 residues. The germline V gene has CDR1 MNHNY and CDR2 SVGAGI (reference sequence). The CDR3 sequence: CASSYSSQRTDTQYF. CDR3 nucleotide sequence: TGTGCCAGCAGTTACTCGAGTCAGCGCACAGATACGCAGTATTTT.

In its sample, this clone was seen once. The chain uses TRBV7-2 and TRBJ2-1; no clear D gene. The germline gives CDR1 SGHTA, CDR2 FQGNSA. The CDR3 has 12 residues. V lost 2 bases to trimming and J lost 9 bases, with 8 bases between them. In nucleotides, the CDR3 is TGTGCCAGCAGCTTACTGCGTAGTGAGCAGTTCTTC. Protein sequence: CASSLLRSEQFF.

The genes are TRBV4-2 and TRBJ1-4; TRBD1 agrees at 8 bases. Germline lookup yields CDR1 LGHNA and CDR2 YNFKEQ. The CDR3 totals 20 residues. J gave up 7 bases and V 1 base, and 20 bases lay outside the gene matches. In DNA form, the CDR3 reads TGTGCCAGCAGCCAAGGACGCAGGGGGCGTTCTCTGATGCCGCGTGAAAAACTGTTTTTT. Its translation is CASSQGRRGRSLMPREKLFF.

V usage is TRBV27 and J usage is TRBJ2-1; a possible D gene is TRBD2 (7 bases). Trimming took 3 bases from V and 4 from J, leaving 13 bases between them. The CDR3 length is 15 residues. From germline, CDR1 is MNHEY and CDR2 SMNVEV (reference sequence). CDR3 in amino acids: CASSFAGEGYNEQFF. For the CDR3, the DNA is TGTGCCAGCAGTTTCGCAGGGGAGGGGTACAATGAGCAGTTCTTC.

On this clone itself: Other DNA variants within this sample encode the same CDR3. This chain connects TRBV18 to TRBJ1-5, with D perhaps TRBD1 (6 bases). The CDR3 contains 15 residues. Between the trimmed V and J ends, which lost 1 base and 1 base, there was a span of 8 bases. Germline CDR1 is KGHSH and CDR2 is LQKENI. Here the CDR3 DNA reads TGTGCCAGCTCACCACAGGGGGGGAGCAATCAGCCCCAGCATTTT. It translates to CASSPQGGSNQPQHF.

The gene calls are TRBV5-6 and TRBJ1-3, with D possibly matching TRBD1 (5 bases). The CDR3 is 12 amino acids. Per the germline V gene, CDR1 is SGHDT and CDR2 is YYEEEE. The ends were cut back, 3 bases at V and 8 bases at J, with 9 bases in the middle. CDR3 region: CASSSQGYTIYF. DNA of the CDR3: TGTGCCAGCAGCTCCCAGGGATACACCATATATTTT.

The J gene is TRBJ1-5, the V gene TRBV28, with a possible D match to TRBD1 (5 bases). Trimming pared 5 bases from V and 1 base from J, leaving 12 bases between. Per germline, CDR1 MDHEN and CDR2 SYDVKM. The length of the CDR3 is 15 residues. CDR3 in amino acids: CASSGRTTSNQPQHF. The CDR3 nucleotides are TGTGCCAGCAGTGGGCGGACAACCAGCAATCAGCCCCAGCATTTT.

The chain uses TRBV9 and TRBJ1-1; a weak D match, TRBD1 (5 bases). Germline CDR1 is SGDLS and CDR2 is YYNGEE. This CDR3 is 15 amino acids long. The ends were cut back, 4 bases at V and 1 base at J, with 14 bases in the middle. CDR3 region: CASSSTTTENTEAFF. CDR3 DNA: TGTGCCAGCAGCTCCACCACGACAGAGAACACTGAAGCTTTCTTT.

The V gene is TRBV7-6, the J gene TRBJ2-7, with 13 bases matching TRBD2. With 5 bases clipped from V and 5 bases from J, the junction kept 6 bases outside the gene matches. The germline gives CDR1 SGHVS, CDR2 FNYEAQ. This CDR3 region has 15 residues. CDR3 sequence reads: CASSAGLAGADEQYF. The DNA of the CDR3 is TGTGCCAGCAGCGCCGGACTAGCGGGAGCCGACGAGCAGTACTTC.

The chain employs TRBV5-1 and TRBJ1-4, with D possibly being TRBD1 (5 bases). The CDR3 totals 14 residues. Germline lookup yields CDR1 SGHRS and CDR2 YFSETQ. Trimming took 3 bases from V and 8 from J, leaving 14 bases between them. The CDR3 reads CASSSGTEGEKLFF. DNA for the CDR3: TGCGCCAGCAGCTCAGGGACCGAAGGGGAAAAACTGTTTTTT.

The V gene is TRBV5-4, the J gene TRBJ2-3; no reliable D call. This CDR3 comprises 19 residues. CDR1 is SGHNT and CDR2 is YYREEE in the germline V gene (reference sequence). Trimming cost V 4 bases and J 0 bases, with 24 bases left between them. As DNA, the CDR3 is TGTGCCAGCAGCCACCCCGGGCAGGCCAGTTATGCTAGCACAGATACGCAGTATTTT. Amino acids: CASSHPGQASYASTDTQYF.

This clone was found a few times. In DNA, the CDR3 is TGTGCCAGCAGCCCCGGGCATAACAATGAGCAGTTCTTC. Translated: CASSPGHNNEQFF. This chain uses TRBV3-1 (or the pseudogene TRBV3-2) with TRBJ2-1; D is ambiguous. The germline V gene encodes CDR1 LGHDT and CDR2 YNNKEL (reference sequence). Trimming took 4 bases from V and 5 from J, leaving 9 bases between them. The CDR3 is 13 residues long.

V usage is TRBV5-1 and J usage is TRBJ2-2; D unclear. V gave up 4 bases and J gave up 5 bases, with 3 bases separating them. The CDR3 totals 11 residues. The germline V gene has CDR1 SGHRS and CDR2 YFSETQ. In DNA form, the CDR3 reads TGCGCCAGCAGCGTAACCGGGGAGCTGTTTTTT. Translated, it gives CASSVTGELFF. The entire variable domain, with the rest obtained from reference TRBV5-1 and TRBJ2-2, is as follows: KAGVTQTPRYLIKTRGQQVTLSCSPISGHRSVSWYQQTPGQGLQFLFEYFSETQRNKGNFPGRFSGRQFSNSRSEMNVSTLELGDSALYLCASSVTGELFFGEGSRLTVL.

The rearrangement uses TRBV19 and TRBJ1-5; no definite D call. V lost 3 bases, J lost 0 bases, and 6 bases lay in between. The CDR3 totals 14 residues. CDR1 and CDR2 (germline): LNHDA, SQIVND (reference sequence). CDR3 loop: CASSIWASNQPQHF. The CDR3 DNA reads as TGTGCCAGTAGTATTTGGGCTAGCAATCAGCCCCAGCATTTT. The whole variable domain, filled in from reference TRBV19 and TRBJ1-5, reads DGGITQSPKYLFRKEGQNVTLSCEQNLNHDAMYWYRQDPGQGLRLIYYSQIVNDFQKGDIAEGYSVSREKKESFPLTVTSAQKNPTAFYLCASSIWASNQPQHFGDGTRLSIL.

The chain links TRBV5-4 to TRBJ2-5; D possibly corresponds to TRBD2 (6 bases). The ends were cut back, 3 bases at V and 5 bases at J, with 17 bases in the middle. CDR1 is SGHNT and CDR2 is YYREEE in the germline V gene (reference sequence). This CDR3 comprises 15 residues. CDR3 sequence reads: CASSSSPGAGETQYF. The CDR3 coding sequence is TGTGCCAGCAGCTCCTCGCCCGGGGCGGGGGAGACCCAGTACTTC.

The chain is built from TRBV5-6 and TRBJ2-5; possibly TRBD2 for D (5 bases). V lost 4 bases to trimming and J lost 5 bases, with 15 bases between them. Germline V CDR1 and CDR2: SGHDT, YYEEEE. The CDR3 has 14 residues. For the CDR3, the DNA is TGTGCCAGCAGCCCAAACCCCGAGGGTGAGACCCAGTACTTC. Residues: CASSPNPEGETQYF.

The J gene is TRBJ1-6, the V gene TRBV5-1, with 10 bases matching TRBD1. Germline-derived CDR1 and CDR2 are SGHRS and YFSETQ. V was clipped by 0 bases and J by 5 bases; unmatched bases: 2. There are 16 residues in the CDR3. This CDR3 reads CASSLGGTGDNSPLHF. The CDR3, as DNA: TGCGCCAGCAGCTTGGGCGGGACAGGGGATAATTCACCCCTCCACTTT.

V is TRBV27 and J is TRBJ1-5, with 10 bases identical to TRBD1. The length of the CDR3 is 14 residues. V lost 5 bases to trimming and J lost 7 bases; unmatched junction nucleotides: 5. CDR1 and CDR2 (germline): MNHEY, SMNVEV (reference sequence). The CDR3 DNA reads TGTGCCAGCAGTCTCGGGACAGGGGAACAGCCCCAGCATTTT. Encoded protein: CASSLGTGEQPQHF.